This TCR beta chain came from a study of Ad26.COV2.S vaccination and SARS-CoV-2 variants. The germline gives CDR1 SNHLY, CDR2 FYNNEI. There are 18 residues in the CDR3. Trimming cost V 6 bases and J 2 bases; bases outside gene matches: 11. Described treatment: around 19 received Ad26.COV2.S at low or high dose, single or two shots; a few received placebo; per-sample allocation not given. The samples date from day 63 after the first vaccine or placebo injection. Profiled with immunoSEQ multiplex PCR; TCRdb holds only in-frame clones, not every one. The repertoire holds about 350,000 clones, with roughly 85% as singletons.

This chain uses TRBV2 with TRBJ2-2; 11 nucleotides agree with TRBD2. Specimen: peripheral blood, collected in a trial of Ad26.COV2.S vaccine versus placebo. This TCR derives from a person between 18 and 60 years old who received the Ad26.COV2.S COVID-19 vaccine or a placebo. CDR3 sequence reads: CASSGTSGRGLNTGELFF. Here the CDR3 DNA reads TGTGCCAGCAGCGGGACTAGCGGCCGAGGACTTAACACCGGGGAGCTGTTTTTT.